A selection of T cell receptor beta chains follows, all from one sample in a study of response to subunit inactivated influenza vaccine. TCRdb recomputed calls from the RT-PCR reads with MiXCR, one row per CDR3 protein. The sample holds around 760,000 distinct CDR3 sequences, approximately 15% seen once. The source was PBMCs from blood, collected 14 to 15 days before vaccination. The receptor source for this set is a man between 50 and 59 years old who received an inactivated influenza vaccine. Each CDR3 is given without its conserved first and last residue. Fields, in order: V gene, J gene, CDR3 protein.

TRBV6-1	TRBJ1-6	ASSLGRVASPLH
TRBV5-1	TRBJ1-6	ASSLATSSGGSPLH
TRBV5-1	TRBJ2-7	ASSTGDTRSYEQY
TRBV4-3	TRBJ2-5	ASSPGASGGAQETQY
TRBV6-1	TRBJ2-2	ASTLPATGELF
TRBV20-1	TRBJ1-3	SADDRNSGNTIY
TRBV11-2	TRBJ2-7	ATEAGGPAYEQY
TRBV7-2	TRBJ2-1	ASSPGRYEQF
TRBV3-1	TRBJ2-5	ASSPQTGQSGQY
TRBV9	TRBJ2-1	ASSIGTSGSSNEQF
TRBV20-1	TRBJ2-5	SAPRPGAGETQY
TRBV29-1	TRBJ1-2	SVSGQGIDYGYT
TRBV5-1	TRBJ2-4	ASSPGQGSGRNIQY
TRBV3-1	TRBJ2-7	ASSQEFRRTEYEQY
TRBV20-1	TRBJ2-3	SATGTDTDTQY
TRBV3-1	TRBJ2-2	ASSQVSGSGELF
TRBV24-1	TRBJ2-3	ATSDPGAPSTDTQY